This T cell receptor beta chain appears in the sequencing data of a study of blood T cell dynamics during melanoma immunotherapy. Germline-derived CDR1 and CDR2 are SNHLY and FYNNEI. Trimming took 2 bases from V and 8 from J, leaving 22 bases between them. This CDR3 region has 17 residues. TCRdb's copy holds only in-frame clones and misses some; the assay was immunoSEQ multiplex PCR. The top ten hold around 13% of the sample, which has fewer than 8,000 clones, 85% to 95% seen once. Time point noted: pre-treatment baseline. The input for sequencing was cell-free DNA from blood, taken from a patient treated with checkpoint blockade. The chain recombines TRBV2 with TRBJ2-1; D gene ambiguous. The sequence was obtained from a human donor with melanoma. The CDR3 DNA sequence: TGTGCCAGCAGTGAACGGTCTACTTTTACCGGTGTGGATGAGCAGTTCTTC. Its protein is CASSERSTFTGVDEQFF.